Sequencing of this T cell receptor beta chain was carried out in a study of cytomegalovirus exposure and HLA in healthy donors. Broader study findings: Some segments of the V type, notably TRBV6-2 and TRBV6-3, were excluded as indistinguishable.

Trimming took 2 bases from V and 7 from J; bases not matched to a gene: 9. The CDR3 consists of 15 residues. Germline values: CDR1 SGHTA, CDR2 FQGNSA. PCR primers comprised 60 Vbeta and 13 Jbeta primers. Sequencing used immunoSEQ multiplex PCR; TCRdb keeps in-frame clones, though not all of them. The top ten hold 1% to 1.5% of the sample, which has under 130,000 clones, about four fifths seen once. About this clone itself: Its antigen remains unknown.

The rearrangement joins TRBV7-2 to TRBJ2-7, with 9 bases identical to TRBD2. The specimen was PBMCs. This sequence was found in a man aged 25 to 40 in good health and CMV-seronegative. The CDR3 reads CASSLSSGALSEQYF. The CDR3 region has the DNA TGTGCCAGCAGCTTATCTAGCGGGGCATTAAGTGAGCAGTACTTC. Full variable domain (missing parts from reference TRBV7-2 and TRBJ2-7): GAGVSQSPSNKVTEKGKDVELRCDPISGHTALYWYRQSLGQGLEFLIYFQGNSAPDKSGLPSDRFSAERTGGSVSTLTIQRTQQEDSAVYLCASSLSSGALSEQYFGPGTRLTVT.